The clone carrying this TCR beta chain was recorded a few times. Every sampled donor was Caucasian and healthy. V was shortened by 2 bases and J by 6 bases, with 9 bases between the two germline ends. Germline V CDR1 and CDR2: SEHNR, FQNEAQ (reference sequence). The length of the CDR3 is 13 residues. Template switching added a universal primer site, and cDNA bore unique molecular identifiers. TCRdb passed the 5' RACE reads through MiXCR, listing each CDR3 protein once. The sample holds roughly 1,500,000 distinct CDR3 sequences, more than 30% seen once. This record belongs to a study of identical twins.

The material sequenced was cord blood. The clonotype originates from a newborn girl in good health. J is TRBJ2-3 and V is TRBV7-9; the D gene is possibly TRBD1 (5 bases). The CDR3 DNA reads TGTGCCAGCAGCTTATTGACAGAGGATACGCAGTATTTT. Translation gives CASSLLTEDTQYF. The whole variable domain, filled in from reference TRBV7-9 and TRBJ2-3, reads DTGVSQNPRHKITKRGQNVTFRCDPISEHNRLYWYRQTLGQGPEFLTYFQNEAQLEKSRLLSDRFSAERPKGSFSTLEIQRTEQGDSAMYLCASSLLTEDTQYFGPGTRLTVL.